The rows below give T cell receptor beta chains drawn from one sample of a study of shared clonotypes between healthy human individuals. The protocol was immunoSEQ multiplex PCR, while the TCRdb copy is restricted to in-frame clones and leaves out a portion. The sample includes approximately 2.3 million clones, 93% of them seen just once. The sequenced sample was naive CD4+ T cells from PBMCs. The receptors were gathered from a man aged 18 to 30 in good health. Some clones in this sample may be carry-over from other donors' samples. The CDR3 runs from the conserved cysteine through the conserved F or W. Fields, in order: V gene, clone size, J gene, CDR3 length, D gene, CDR3 protein, CDR3 DNA. The D gene is left open where the match is weak. Size tells how often a clone was seen (once, few, many) or the class of an expanded clone, and some rows leave it out.

TRBV7-2	-	TRBJ2-7	16	TRBD2	CASSLAASGSSYEQYF	TGTGCCAGCAGCTTAGCGGCTAGCGGGAGCTCCTACGAGCAGTACTTC
TRBV7-9	-	TRBJ2-3	14	-	CASSSSLGRDTQYF	TGTGCCAGCAGCTCCTCCCTGGGGAGGGATACGCAGTATTTT
TRBV7-8	-	TRBJ2-6	16	-	CASSAQGLAGANVLTF	TGTGCCAGCAGCGCGCAGGGGCTTGCTGGGGCCAACGTCCTGACTTTC
TRBV7-9	once	TRBJ2-7	14	TRBD2	CASREAGGSYEQYF	TGTGCCAGCAGAGAAGCGGGAGGGTCCTACGAGCAGTACTTC
TRBV10-3	-	TRBJ2-3	17	TRBD2	CAISEAIYYAGEGTQYF	TGTGCCATCAGTGAGGCGATCTACTATGCGGGAGAGGGTACGCAGTATTTT
TRBV5-1	-	TRBJ2-7	14	-	CASSLGDGPGEQYF	TGCGCCAGCAGCTTGGGAGACGGCCCGGGGGAGCAGTACTTC
TRBV29-1	-	TRBJ2-7	14	TRBD1	CSAYTGGPKGEQYF	TGCAGCGCATATACAGGGGGACCCAAGGGGGAGCAGTACTTC
TRBV27	-	TRBJ2-7	14	TRBD1	CASSTGTGGYEQYF	TGTGCCAGCAGTACCGGGACAGGGGGCTACGAGCAGTACTTC
TRBV28	-	TRBJ1-1	14	TRBD1	CASRPGQVNTEAFF	TGTGCCAGCAGACCCGGACAGGTTAACACTGAAGCTTTCTTT
TRBV7-6	-	TRBJ2-2	15	TRBD2	CASRSLAGVTGELFF	TGTGCCAGCAGAAGTCTAGCGGGAGTTACCGGGGAGCTGTTTTTT
TRBV7-7	-	TRBJ2-1	15	TRBD2	CASSPGTIDYNEQFF	TGTGCCAGCAGTCCCGGGACTATAGACTACAATGAGCAGTTCTTC
TRBV18	-	TRBJ2-7	15	-	CASSPMGSATNEQYF	TGTGCCAGCTCACCAATGGGGAGTGCTACCAACGAGCAGTACTTC
TRBV28	few	TRBJ1-1	12	-	CASSPRNTEAFF	TGTGCCAGCAGTCCACGGAACACTGAAGCTTTCTTT
TRBV7-3	-	TRBJ2-7	17	TRBD2	CASSLRTSGTISYEQYF	TGTGCCAGCAGCCTGCGGACTAGCGGGACTATCTCCTACGAGCAGTACTTC